This T cell receptor beta chain was found in a study of regulatory T cells in long-lasting Graves disease. The authors built TCR beta libraries using iRepertoire HTBI primers and Arm-PCR of CDR3 regions. TCRdb re-called the multiplex PCR reads through MiXCR, storing one row per CDR3 protein. This table holds a few hundred thousand distinct CDR3 sequences, under 20% found once. The time point here: newly diagnosed GD, antithyroid drugs for less than 3 months. There was RNA extracted from PBMCs, and the TCR library was made from it. This clonotype was seen repeatedly, ten times or more. This sample also belongs to another study, concerning T cells in Graves' hyperthyroidism and ophthalmopathy.

Here the sequenced sample was peripheral blood mononuclear cells (PBMCs), taken at new diagnosis, from a patient treated with antithyroid drugs. The receptor was isolated from a woman aged 30 to 39 with Graves disease.

The CDR3 spells CASRDLAGSPLHF. DNA for the CDR3: TGTGCCAGCCGTGACCTAGCAGGCTCACCCCTCCACTTT. This chain connects TRBV7-9 to TRBJ1-6, with unresolved D. The CDR3 loop spans 13 amino acids. Germline CDR1 is SEHNR and CDR2 is FQNEAQ (reference sequence). The V end lost 8 bases, the J end lost 10 bases, and 15 bases lay between the germline ends.